This T cell receptor beta chain stems from a study of cytomegalovirus exposure and HLA in healthy donors. Turning to the study itself: The use of the same platform for the 120 or so validation repertoires and the 666 first-cohort repertoires was reported by a later analysis. General study results and limits: A few CMV-associated chains proved CMV antigen-specific in vitro.

The CDR3 consists of 16 residues. V lost 2 bases, J lost 0 bases, and 3 bases stayed unmatched. Germline CDR1 and CDR2: MGHRA and YSYEKL. As for this clone: Its antigen is undetermined.

The validation cohort, a group of 130 or so subjects, included the donors and was separate from the roughly 700-subject first cohort. Assay used: immunoSEQ multiplex PCR; TCRdb lists only in-frame clones, some missing. This repertoire shows 90,000 to 150,000 clones, 70% to 90% found once; its top ten account for about 6.9%. The chain joins TRBV4-1 to TRBJ1-1; 10 positions agree with TRBD1. The sequence came from a woman aged 18-35 years in good health and CMV-seropositive. The sample taken for sequencing was PBMCs. CDR3 in amino acids: CASSQYGQGVNTEAFF. CDR3 DNA sequence: TGCGCCAGCAGCCAATATGGACAGGGGGTGAACACTGAAGCTTTCTTT.